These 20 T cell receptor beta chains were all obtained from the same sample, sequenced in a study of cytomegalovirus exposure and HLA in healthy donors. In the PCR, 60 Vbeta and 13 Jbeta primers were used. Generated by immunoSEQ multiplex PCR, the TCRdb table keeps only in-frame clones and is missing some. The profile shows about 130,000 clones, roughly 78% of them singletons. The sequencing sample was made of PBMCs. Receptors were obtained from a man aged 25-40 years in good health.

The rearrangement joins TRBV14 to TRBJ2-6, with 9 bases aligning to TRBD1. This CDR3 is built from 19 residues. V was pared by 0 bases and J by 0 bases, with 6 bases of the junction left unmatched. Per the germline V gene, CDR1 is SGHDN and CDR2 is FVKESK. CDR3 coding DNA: TGTGCCAGCAGCCAAGATCGAGGGACAGGGTACTCTGGGGCCAACGTCCTGACTTTC. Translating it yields CASSQDRGTGYSGANVLTF.

CDR3 sequence: CASSKGTAGVETQYF. CDR3 in DNA: TGTGCCAGCAGCAAAGGGACAGCAGGTGTGGAGACCCAGTACTTC. The chain uses TRBV7-2 and TRBJ2-5; 7 positions agree with TRBD1. Trimming removed 5 bases from V and 5 bases from J; junction bases left unmatched: 11. This CDR3 is 15 amino acids long. Germline values: CDR1 SGHTA, CDR2 FQGNSA. The whole variable domain, remainder taken from reference TRBV7-2 and TRBJ2-5, is GAGVSQSPSNKVTEKGKDVELRCDPISGHTALYWYRQSLGQGLEFLIYFQGNSAPDKSGLPSDRFSAERTGGSVSTLTIQRTQQEDSAVYLCASSKGTAGVETQYFGPGTRLLVL.

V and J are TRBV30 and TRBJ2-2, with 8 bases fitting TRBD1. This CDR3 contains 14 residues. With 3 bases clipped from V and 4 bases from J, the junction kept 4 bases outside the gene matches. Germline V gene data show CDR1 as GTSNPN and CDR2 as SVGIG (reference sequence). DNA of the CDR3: TGTGCCTGGAGCCCGACAGGGGTCACCGGGGAGCTGTTTTTT. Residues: CAWSPTGVTGELFF. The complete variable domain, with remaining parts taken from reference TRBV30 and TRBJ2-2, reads SQTIHQWPATLVQPVGSPLSLECTVEGTSNPNLYWYRQAAGRGLQLLFYSVGIGQISSEVPQNLSASRPQDRQFILSSKKLLLSDSGFYLCAWSPTGVTGELFFGEGSRLTVL.

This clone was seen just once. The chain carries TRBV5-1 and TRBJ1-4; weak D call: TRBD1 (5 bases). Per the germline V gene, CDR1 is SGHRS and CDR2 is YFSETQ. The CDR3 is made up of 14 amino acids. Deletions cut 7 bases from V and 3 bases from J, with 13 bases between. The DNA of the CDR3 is TGCGCCAGCCGACCCGGGACTTCTAATGAAAAACTGTTTTTT. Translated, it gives CASRPGTSNEKLFF.

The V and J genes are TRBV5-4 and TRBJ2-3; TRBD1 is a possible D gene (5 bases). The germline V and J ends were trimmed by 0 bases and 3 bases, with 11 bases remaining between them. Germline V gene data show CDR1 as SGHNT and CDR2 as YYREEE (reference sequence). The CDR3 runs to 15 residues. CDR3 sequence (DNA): TGTGCCAGCAGCTTGGGGACATCCTATACAGATACGCAGTATTTT. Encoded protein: CASSLGTSYTDTQYF.

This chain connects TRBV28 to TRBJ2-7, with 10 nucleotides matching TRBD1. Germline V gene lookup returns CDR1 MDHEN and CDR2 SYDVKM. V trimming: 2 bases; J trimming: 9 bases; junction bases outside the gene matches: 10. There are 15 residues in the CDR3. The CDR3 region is CASSLPGQGIEGQYF. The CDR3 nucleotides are TGTGCCAGCAGTTTACCGGGACAGGGGATCGAAGGGCAGTACTTC.

CDR3 loop: CASSPGPVKNIQYF. CDR3 DNA sequence: TGTGCCAGCAGCCCAGGGCCCGTCAAAAACATTCAGTACTTC. The V and J genes are TRBV6-5 and TRBJ2-4, with D tentatively TRBD1 (5 bases). V lost 6 bases and J lost 3, with 12 bases in between. CDR3 length equals 14 residues. Germline loops: CDR1 MNHEY, CDR2 SVGAGI.

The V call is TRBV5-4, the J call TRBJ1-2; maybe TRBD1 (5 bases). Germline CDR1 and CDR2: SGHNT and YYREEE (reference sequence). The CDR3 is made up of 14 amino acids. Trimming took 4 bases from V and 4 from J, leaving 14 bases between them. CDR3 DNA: TGTGCCAGCAGCGGGGGAGGTAGGAGCTATGGCTACACCTTC. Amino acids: CASSGGGRSYGYTF.

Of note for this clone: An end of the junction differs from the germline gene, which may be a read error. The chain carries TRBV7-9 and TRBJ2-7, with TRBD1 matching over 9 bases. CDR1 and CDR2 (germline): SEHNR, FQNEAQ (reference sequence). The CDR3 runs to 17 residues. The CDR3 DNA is TGTTCCAGCAGCCCCTCTCCGGGACAGGGCTTTCCCTACGAGCAGTACTTC. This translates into CSSSPSPGQGFPYEQYF.

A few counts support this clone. CDR3 in amino acids: CASSLAGGRSYNEQFF. CDR3 DNA sequence: TGTGCCAGCAGTCTAGCGGGAGGGCGCTCCTACAATGAGCAGTTCTTC. The chain carries TRBV6-6 and TRBJ2-1; TRBD2 agrees at 12 bases. Germline-derived CDR1 and CDR2 are MNHNY and SVGAGI (reference sequence). This CDR3 region has 16 residues. Losses at the gene ends were 5 bases for V and 0 bases for J; bases not matched to a gene: 2.

CDR3 DNA: TGTGCCAGCAGCCGGGACAGGCTGAACACTGAAGCTTTCTTT. It is translated as CASSRDRLNTEAFF. The chain couples TRBV6-6 to TRBJ1-1; 8 bases line up with TRBD1. The CDR3 is 14 residues long. CDR1 MNHNY and CDR2 SVGAGI come from the germline V gene (reference sequence). The trim removed 6 bases at V and 0 bases at J, leaving 3 bases unmatched.

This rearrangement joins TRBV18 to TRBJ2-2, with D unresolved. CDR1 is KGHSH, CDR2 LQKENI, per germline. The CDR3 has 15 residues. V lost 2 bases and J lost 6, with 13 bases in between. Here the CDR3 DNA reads TGTGCCAGCTCACCAAACACGAATGTCGCCGGGGAGCTGTTTTTT. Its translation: CASSPNTNVAGELFF.

The DNA of the CDR3 is TGTGCCAGCAGCTTTTCCCCTTTAAATGGCTACACCTTC. Translating gives CASSFSPLNGYTF. V usage is TRBV7-9 and J usage is TRBJ1-2; no definite D call. Trimming left V 3 bases short and J 6 bases short, with 11 bases between. CDR1 is SEHNR, CDR2 FQNEAQ, per germline (reference sequence). The CDR3 is 13 amino acids.

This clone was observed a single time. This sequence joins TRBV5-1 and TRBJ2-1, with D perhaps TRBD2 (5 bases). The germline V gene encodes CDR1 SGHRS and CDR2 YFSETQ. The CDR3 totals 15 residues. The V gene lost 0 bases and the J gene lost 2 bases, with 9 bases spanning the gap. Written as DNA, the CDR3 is TGCGCCAGCAGCTTGGAGAGCGGAACCTACAATGAGCAGTTCTTC. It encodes CASSLESGTYNEQFF.

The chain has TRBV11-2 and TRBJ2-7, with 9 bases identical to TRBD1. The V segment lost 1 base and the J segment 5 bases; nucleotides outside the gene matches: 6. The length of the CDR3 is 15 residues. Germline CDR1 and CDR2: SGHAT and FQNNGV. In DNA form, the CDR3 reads TGTGCCAGCAGCTTAGGGACAGGGGCAATAGACGAGCAGTACTTC. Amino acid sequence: CASSLGTGAIDEQYF.

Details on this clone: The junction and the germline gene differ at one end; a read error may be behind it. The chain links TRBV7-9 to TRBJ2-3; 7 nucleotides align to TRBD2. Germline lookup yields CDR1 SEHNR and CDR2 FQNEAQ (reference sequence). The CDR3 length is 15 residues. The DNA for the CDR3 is TGTTCCAGCAGCTTAAGAGGCGGGAGTGAAGATACGCAGTATTTT. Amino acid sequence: CSSSLRGGSEDTQYF.

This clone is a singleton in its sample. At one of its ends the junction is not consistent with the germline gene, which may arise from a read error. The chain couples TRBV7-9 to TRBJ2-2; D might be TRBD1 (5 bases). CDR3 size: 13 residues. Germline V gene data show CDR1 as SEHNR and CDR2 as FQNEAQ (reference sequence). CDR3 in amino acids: CSSSLVGPGELFF. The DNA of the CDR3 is TGTTCCAGCAGCTTAGTGGGGCCCGGGGAGCTGTTTTTT.

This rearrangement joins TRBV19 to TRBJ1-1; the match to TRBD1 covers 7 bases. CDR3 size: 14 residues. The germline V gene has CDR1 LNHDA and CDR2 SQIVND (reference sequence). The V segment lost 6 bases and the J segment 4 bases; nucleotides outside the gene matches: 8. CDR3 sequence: CASSPLDRVTEAFF. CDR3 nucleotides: TGTGCCAGTAGCCCCCTCGACAGGGTCACTGAAGCTTTCTTT. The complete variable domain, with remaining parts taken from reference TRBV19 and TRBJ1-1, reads DGGITQSPKYLFRKEGQNVTLSCEQNLNHDAMYWYRQDPGQGLRLIYYSQIVNDFQKGDIAEGYSVSREKKESFPLTVTSAQKNPTAFYLCASSPLDRVTEAFFGQGTRLTVV.

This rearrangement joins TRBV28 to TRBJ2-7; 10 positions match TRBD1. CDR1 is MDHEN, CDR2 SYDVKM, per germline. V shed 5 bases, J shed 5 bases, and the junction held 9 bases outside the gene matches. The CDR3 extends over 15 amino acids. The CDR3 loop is CASSGPTGGFHEQYF. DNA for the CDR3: TGTGCCAGCAGTGGACCGACAGGGGGCTTCCACGAGCAGTACTTC.

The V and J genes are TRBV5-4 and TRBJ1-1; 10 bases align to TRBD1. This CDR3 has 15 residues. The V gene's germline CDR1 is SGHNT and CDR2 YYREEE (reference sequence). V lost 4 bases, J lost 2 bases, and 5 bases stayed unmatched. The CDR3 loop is CASSPTGGTNTEAFF. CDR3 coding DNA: TGTGCCAGCAGCCCGACAGGGGGCACTAACACTGAAGCTTTCTTT.